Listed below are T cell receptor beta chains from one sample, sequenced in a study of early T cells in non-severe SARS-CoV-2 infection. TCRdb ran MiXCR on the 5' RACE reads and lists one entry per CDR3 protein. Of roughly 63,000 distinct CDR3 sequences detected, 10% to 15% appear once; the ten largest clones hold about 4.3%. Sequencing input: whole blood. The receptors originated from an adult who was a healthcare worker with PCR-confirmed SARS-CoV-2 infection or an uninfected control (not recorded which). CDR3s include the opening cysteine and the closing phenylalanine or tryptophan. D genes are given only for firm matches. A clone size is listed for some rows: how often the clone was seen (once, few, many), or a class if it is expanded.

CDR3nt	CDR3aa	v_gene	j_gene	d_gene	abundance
TGCAGCGTTAGGTATGGGACAGTAACCTACGAGCAGTACTTC	CSVRYGTVTYEQYF	TRBV29-1	TRBJ2-7	TRBD1	.
TGTGCCAGCAGCTCGAACGACAGGGGCCACACAGATACGCAGTATTTT	CASSSNDRGHTDTQYF	TRBV3-1	TRBJ2-3	TRBD1	.
TGTGCCAGCAGTCCGACCGGGACAGCTTCTTCACACTATGGCTACACCTTC	CASSPTGTASSHYGYTF	TRBV9	TRBJ1-2	TRBD1	many
TGTGCCAGCAGACGTTCGCCCCAGGCCCGAGAGACCCAGTACTTC	CASRRSPQARETQYF	TRBV6-6	TRBJ2-5	.	few
TGTGCCAGCAGCGATTTTACTAGATCAGATACGCAGTATTTT	CASSDFTRSDTQYF	TRBV27	TRBJ2-3	.	many
TGTGCCAGCTCATCAGGGCTCGGAAACACCATATATTTT	CASSSGLGNTIYF	TRBV12-3/TRBV12-4	TRBJ1-3	.	many
TGTGCCAGCAGTTTATCCCCAACCCTGAATAATTCACCCCTCCACTTT	CASSLSPTLNNSPLHF	TRBV27	TRBJ1-6	.	few
TGCGCCAGCAGCCAAGTGTGGGGATATAGCAATCAGCCCCAGCATTTT	CASSQVWGYSNQPQHF	TRBV4-1	TRBJ1-5	.	many
TGTGCCAGTAGCCTCCTCCGACAGGCTTACACAGATACGCAGTATTTT	CASSLLRQAYTDTQYF	TRBV19	TRBJ2-3	.	many
TGCAGTGCTAGCGGTCTAGGTTGGGCAGATACGCAGTATTTT	CSASGLGWADTQYF	TRBV20-1	TRBJ2-3	.	.
TGTGCCAGCAGCCAAGCTGCCTATGCAGATACGCAGTATTTT	CASSQAAYADTQYF	TRBV3-1	TRBJ2-3	.	few
TGTGCCACCAGCAGAGATTACAGGAGGGATGGCTACACCTTC	CATSRDYRRDGYTF	TRBV15	TRBJ1-2	.	few
TGTGCCAGCAGTTACTCGAGTACGGGCAAGAACACTGAAGCTTTCTTT	CASSYSSTGKNTEAFF	TRBV6-5	TRBJ1-1	.	few
TGCGCCAGCTCCTTGACGGCAGGGGACACCGGGGAGCTGTTTTTT	CASSLTAGDTGELFF	TRBV5-1	TRBJ2-2	.	many
TGTGCCAGCAGTTCAGGGTCCAGATCACCCCTCCACTTT	CASSSGSRSPLHF	TRBV6-5	TRBJ1-6	.	.
TGTGCCAGCAGTTTACTAGCGGGGACCACAGATACGCAGTATTTT	CASSLLAGTTDTQYF	TRBV12-3/TRBV12-4	TRBJ2-3	TRBD2	many
TGTGCCAGCAGCTTAAAGCGGTACGAGCAGTACTTC	CASSLKRYEQYF	TRBV7-9	TRBJ2-7	.	few
TGTGCCAGCAGTTCTACGGCGGGGGTTCGTGCAGATACGCAGTATTTT	CASSSTAGVRADTQYF	TRBV27	TRBJ2-3	TRBD2	medium-sized
TGTGCCATCAGTGAACCGACAGGGGGCTATGGCTACACCTTC	CAISEPTGGYGYTF	TRBV10-3	TRBJ1-2	TRBD1	many
TGTGCCAGCAGCCTCGGGAGGCTAAGCTCCTACAATGAGCAGTTCTTC	CASSLGRLSSYNEQFF	TRBV4-2	TRBJ2-1	TRBD2	.
TGTGCCTGGAGGGGCGCTAAATCACCCCTCCACTTT	CAWRGAKSPLHF	TRBV30	TRBJ1-6	.	many
TGTGCCAGCTCACCAAATTTCGACAGTCAGCTTCTTAATGAAAAACTGTTTTTT	CASSPNFDSQLLNEKLFF	TRBV18	TRBJ1-4	.	many
TGTGCCACCAGCAAATACAGGGAGACTAATGAAAAACTGTTTTTT	CATSKYRETNEKLFF	TRBV15	TRBJ1-4	.	many
TGCAGTGCCAAGCGGGGTGTCCCAGATACGCAGTATTTT	CSAKRGVPDTQYF	TRBV20-1	TRBJ2-3	TRBD2	.
TGTGCCAGCAGCCAAGTTCAGCGGGGGGGTGTCTCAGAGACCCAGTACTTC	CASSQVQRGGVSETQYF	TRBV4-2	TRBJ2-5	TRBD2	few
TGTGCCAGCAGCTTCGGCCAGTTCCTGAACACTGAAGCTTTCTTT	CASSFGQFLNTEAFF	TRBV7-2	TRBJ1-1	.	few
TGTGCCAGCAGTTTTGGGGACGGGACGTCTGACGAGCAGTACTTC	CASSFGDGTSDEQYF	TRBV12-3/TRBV12-4	TRBJ2-7	.	many
TGTGCCAGCAGCTTGGCTGGGGCCGACGAGCAGTACTTC	CASSLAGADEQYF	TRBV5-4	TRBJ2-7	.	many
TGCAGTGCTGGCCTAGCGGGGGGGTACAATGAGCAGTTCTTC	CSAGLAGGYNEQFF	TRBV20-1	TRBJ2-1	TRBD2	many
TGCGCCAGCAGCTTGGGGGGCTTCACCAACTATGGCTACACCTTC	CASSLGGFTNYGYTF	TRBV5-1	TRBJ1-2	.	many
TGTGCCAGCAGCCAAGGACAGGGGAGCGGAGAGACCCAGTACTTC	CASSQGQGSGETQYF	TRBV9	TRBJ2-5	TRBD1	.
TGCAGCGTTACCAGGGGGCGAGGCGGCTACACCTTC	CSVTRGRGGYTF	TRBV29-1	TRBJ1-2	TRBD1	few
TGCAGCGTTGTAACAGTTGAAGCTTTCTTT	CSVVTVEAFF	TRBV29-1	TRBJ1-1	.	.
TGCGCCAGCAGCCTTCAAGGGACTAGAATCGGCATTCAGTACTTC	CASSLQGTRIGIQYF	TRBV5-1	TRBJ2-4	TRBD2	many
TGTGCCAGCAGGCTTCAGGGGGCAACTAATGAAAAACTGTTTTTT	CASRLQGATNEKLFF	TRBV6-6	TRBJ1-4	TRBD1	.
TGTGCCAGCAGCTCCTGGGACAAAATTTACGAGCAGTACTTC	CASSSWDKIYEQYF	TRBV7-2	TRBJ2-7	.	few